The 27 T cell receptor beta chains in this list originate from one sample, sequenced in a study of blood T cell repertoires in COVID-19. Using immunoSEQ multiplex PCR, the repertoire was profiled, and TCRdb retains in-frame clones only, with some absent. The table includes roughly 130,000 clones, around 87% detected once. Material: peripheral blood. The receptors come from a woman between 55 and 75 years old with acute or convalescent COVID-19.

CDR3 DNA: TGCGCCAGCAGCACTAGAGCGGGGCGAGACACCGGGGAGCTGTTTTTT. Translated: CASSTRAGRDTGELFF. J is TRBJ2-2 and V is TRBV5-1; 7 positions agree with TRBD2. The CDR3 contains 16 residues. Germline CDR1 SGHRS, CDR2 YFSETQ. With 4 bases clipped from V and 3 bases from J, the junction kept 9 bases outside the gene matches.

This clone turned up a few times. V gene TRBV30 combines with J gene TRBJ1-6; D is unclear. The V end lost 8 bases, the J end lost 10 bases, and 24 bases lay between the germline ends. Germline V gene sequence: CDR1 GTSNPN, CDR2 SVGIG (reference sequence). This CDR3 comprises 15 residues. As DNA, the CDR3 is TGTGCCCGAAACCCTACCGGCGGCGCGGGGTCACCCCTCCACTTT. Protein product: CARNPTGGAGSPLHF. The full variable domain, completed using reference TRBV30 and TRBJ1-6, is SQTIHQWPATLVQPVGSPLSLECTVEGTSNPNLYWYRQAAGRGLQLLFYSVGIGQISSEVPQNLSASRPQDRQFILSSKKLLLSDSGFYLCARNPTGGAGSPLHFGNGTRLTVT.

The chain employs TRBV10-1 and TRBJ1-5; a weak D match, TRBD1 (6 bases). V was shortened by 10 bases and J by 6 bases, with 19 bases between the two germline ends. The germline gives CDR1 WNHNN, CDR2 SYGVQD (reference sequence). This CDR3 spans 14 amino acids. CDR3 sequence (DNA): TGCGCCAACACTACGGGGGGGCTGACTCAGCCCCAGCATTTT. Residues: CANTTGGLTQPQHF.

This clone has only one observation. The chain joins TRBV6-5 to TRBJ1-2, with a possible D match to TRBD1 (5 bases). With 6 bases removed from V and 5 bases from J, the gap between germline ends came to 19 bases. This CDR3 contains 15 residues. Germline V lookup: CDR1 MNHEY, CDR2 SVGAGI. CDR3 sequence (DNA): TGTGCCAGCAGATACACAGCAGGTCAGGGATATGGCTACACCTTC. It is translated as CASRYTAGQGYGYTF.

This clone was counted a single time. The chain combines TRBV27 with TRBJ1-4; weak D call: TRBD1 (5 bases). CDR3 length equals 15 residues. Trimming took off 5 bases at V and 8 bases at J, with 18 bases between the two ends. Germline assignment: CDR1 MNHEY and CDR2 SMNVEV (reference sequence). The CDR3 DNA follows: TGTGCCAGCAGTCCTAGTCGCGGGGCGGGCGAAAAACTGTTTTTT. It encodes CASSPSRGAGEKLFF.

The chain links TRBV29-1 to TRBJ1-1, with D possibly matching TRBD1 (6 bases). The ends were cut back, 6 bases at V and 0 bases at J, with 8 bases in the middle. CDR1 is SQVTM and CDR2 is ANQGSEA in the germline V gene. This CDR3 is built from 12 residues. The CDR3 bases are TGCAGCGTCAGACAGGTGAACACTGAAGCTTTCTTT. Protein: CSVRQVNTEAFF. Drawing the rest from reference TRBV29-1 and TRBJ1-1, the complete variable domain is SAVISQKPSRDICQRGTSLTIQCQVDSQVTMMFWYRQQPGQSLTLIATANQGSEATYESGFVIDKFPISRPNLTFSTLTVSNMSPEDSSIYLCSVRQVNTEAFFGQGTRLTVV.

As DNA, the CDR3 is TGTGCCAGCAGGGCTAGCGGCACAGATACGCAGTATTTT. It is translated as CASRASGTDTQYF. The chain is built from TRBV6-6 and TRBJ2-3, with a weak D call TRBD2 (6 bases). This CDR3 comprises 13 residues. V was trimmed by 6 bases and J by 1 base, leaving 8 bases between them. Germline V gene sequence: CDR1 MNHNY, CDR2 SVGAGI (reference sequence).

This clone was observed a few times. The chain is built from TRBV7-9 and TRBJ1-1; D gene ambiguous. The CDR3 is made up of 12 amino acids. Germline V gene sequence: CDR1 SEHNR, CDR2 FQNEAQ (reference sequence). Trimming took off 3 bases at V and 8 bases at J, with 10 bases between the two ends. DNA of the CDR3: TGTGCCAGCAGCTTTGACATTACCGAAGCTTTCTTT. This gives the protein CASSFDITEAFF.

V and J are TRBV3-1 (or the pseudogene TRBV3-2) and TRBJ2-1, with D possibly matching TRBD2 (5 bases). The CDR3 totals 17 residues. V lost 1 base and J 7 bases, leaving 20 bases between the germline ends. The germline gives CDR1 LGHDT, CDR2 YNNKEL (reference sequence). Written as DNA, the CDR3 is TGTGCCAGCAGCCAAGGGTTTCGGGCGGGCCCCTTGAATGAGCAGTTCTTC. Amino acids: CASSQGFRAGPLNEQFF.

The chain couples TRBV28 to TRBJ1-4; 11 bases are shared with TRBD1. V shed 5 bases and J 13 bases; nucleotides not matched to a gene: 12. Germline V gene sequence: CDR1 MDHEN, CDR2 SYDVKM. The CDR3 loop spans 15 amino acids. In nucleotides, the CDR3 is TGTGCCAGCAGTCCTGCGGACAGGGGGCCTCAGGCACTGTTTTTT. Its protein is CASSPADRGPQALFF.

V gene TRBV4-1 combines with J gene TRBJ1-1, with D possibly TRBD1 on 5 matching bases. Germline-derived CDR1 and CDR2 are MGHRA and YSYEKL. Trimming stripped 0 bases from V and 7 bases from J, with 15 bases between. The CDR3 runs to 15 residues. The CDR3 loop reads CASSQEFPKGLEAFF. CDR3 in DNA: TGCGCCAGCAGCCAAGAGTTTCCCAAGGGACTTGAAGCTTTCTTT.

This CDR3 reads CSARLGAQAFF. For the CDR3, the DNA is TGCAGTGCTAGACTGGGAGCCCAAGCTTTCTTT. The J gene is TRBJ1-1, the V gene TRBV20-1; unclear D gene. CDR3 length: 11 residues. V shed 2 bases and J shed 9 bases, with 10 bases lying between them. Germline lookup yields CDR1 DFQATT and CDR2 SNEGSKA (reference sequence).

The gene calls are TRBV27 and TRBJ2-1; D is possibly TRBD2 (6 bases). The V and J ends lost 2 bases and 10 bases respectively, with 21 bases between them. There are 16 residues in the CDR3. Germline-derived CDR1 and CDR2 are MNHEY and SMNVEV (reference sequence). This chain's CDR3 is CASSLEPGLRSSEQFF. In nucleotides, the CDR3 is TGTGCCAGCAGTTTAGAGCCGGGACTTCGTAGTAGCGAGCAGTTCTTC.

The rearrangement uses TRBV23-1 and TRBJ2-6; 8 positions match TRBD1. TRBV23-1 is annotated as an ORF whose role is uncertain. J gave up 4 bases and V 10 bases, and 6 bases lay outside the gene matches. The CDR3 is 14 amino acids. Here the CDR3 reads CAIQGANGANVLTF. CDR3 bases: TGCGCCATCCAGGGGGCTAACGGGGCCAACGTCCTGACTTTC.

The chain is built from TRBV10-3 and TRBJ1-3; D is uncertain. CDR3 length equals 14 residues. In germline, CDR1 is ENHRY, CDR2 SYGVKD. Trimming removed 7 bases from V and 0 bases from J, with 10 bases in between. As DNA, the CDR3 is TGTGCCATCAAGGACGGAGGCTCTGGAAACACCATATATTTT. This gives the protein CAIKDGGSGNTIYF.

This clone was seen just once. CDR3 nucleotide sequence: TGCGCCAGCAGCCAAGATCGAGGGGAGAGGGGGCAATACGAGCAGTACTTC. Its translation: CASSQDRGERGQYEQYF. The chain carries TRBV4-1 and TRBJ2-7, with TRBD1 matching over 7 bases. This CDR3 comprises 17 residues. CDR1 and CDR2 from the germline V gene are MGHRA and YSYEKL. V shed 0 bases, J shed 4 bases, and the junction held 12 bases outside the gene matches.

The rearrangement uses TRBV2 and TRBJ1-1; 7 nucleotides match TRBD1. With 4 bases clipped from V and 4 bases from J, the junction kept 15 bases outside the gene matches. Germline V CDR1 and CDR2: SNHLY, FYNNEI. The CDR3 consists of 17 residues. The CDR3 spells CASSVPDRDRFVTEAFF. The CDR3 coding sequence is TGTGCCAGCAGTGTTCCTGACAGGGATCGGTTCGTCACTGAAGCTTTCTTT.

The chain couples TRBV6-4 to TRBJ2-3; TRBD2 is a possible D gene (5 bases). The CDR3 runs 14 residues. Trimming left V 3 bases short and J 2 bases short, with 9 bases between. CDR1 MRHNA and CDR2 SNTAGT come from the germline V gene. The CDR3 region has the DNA TGTGCCAGCAGTGATTCCGGGGACACAGATACGCAGTATTTT. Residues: CASSDSGDTDTQYF.

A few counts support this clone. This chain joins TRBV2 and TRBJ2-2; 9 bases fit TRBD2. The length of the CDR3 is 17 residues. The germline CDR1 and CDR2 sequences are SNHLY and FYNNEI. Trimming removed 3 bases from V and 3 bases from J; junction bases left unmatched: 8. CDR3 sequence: CASSDFWLAGYTGELFF. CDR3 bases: TGTGCCAGCAGTGATTTCTGGCTAGCGGGATACACCGGGGAGCTGTTTTTT. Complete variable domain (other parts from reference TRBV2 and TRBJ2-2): EPEVTQTPSHQVTQMGQEVILRCVPISNHLYFYWYRQILGQKVEFLVSFYNNEISEKSEIFDDQFSVERPDGSNFTLKIRSTKLEDSAMYFCASSDFWLAGYTGELFFGEGSRLTVL.

For the CDR3, the DNA is TGTGCCAGCAACCCCCCCCTAGCGGGAGCGTGGAATGAGCAGTTCTTC. This codes for CASNPPLAGAWNEQFF. The gene calls are TRBV5-5 and TRBJ2-1; 10 bases are a match to TRBD2. This CDR3 region has 16 residues. The germline V gene encodes CDR1 SGHKS and CDR2 YYEKEE (reference sequence). V trimming: 6 bases; J trimming: 7 bases; junction bases outside the gene matches: 13.

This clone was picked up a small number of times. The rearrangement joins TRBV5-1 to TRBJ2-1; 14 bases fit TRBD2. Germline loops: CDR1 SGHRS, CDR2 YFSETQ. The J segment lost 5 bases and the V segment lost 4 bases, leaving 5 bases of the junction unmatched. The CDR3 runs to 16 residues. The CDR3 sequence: CASSPRTSGGNNEQFF. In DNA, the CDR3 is TGCGCCAGCAGCCCCCGGACTAGCGGGGGGAACAATGAGCAGTTCTTC.

CDR3 loop: CASGTSGISYNEQFF. The DNA of the CDR3 is TGTGCCAGTGGGACTAGCGGGATATCCTACAATGAGCAGTTCTTC. This sequence joins TRBV19 and TRBJ2-1; 13 bases agree with TRBD2. The CDR3 has 15 amino acids. J was trimmed by 1 base and V by 8 bases; bases with no gene match: 2. Germline CDR1 LNHDA, CDR2 SQIVND (reference sequence).

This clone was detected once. CDR3 coding DNA: TGTGCCAGCAGTTTAGTTGCAGAACCACAGCCCCAGCATTTT. Translated, it gives CASSLVAEPQPQHF. The rearrangement links TRBV28 to TRBJ1-5, with D uncertain. The V and J ends lost 2 bases and 7 bases respectively, with 12 bases between them. The CDR3 is 14 residues long. Germline CDR1 is MDHEN and CDR2 is SYDVKM.

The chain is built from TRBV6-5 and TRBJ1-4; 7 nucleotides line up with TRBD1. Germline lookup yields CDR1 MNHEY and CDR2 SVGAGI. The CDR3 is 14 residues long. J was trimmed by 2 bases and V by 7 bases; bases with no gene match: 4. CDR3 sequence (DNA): TGTGCCAGCAAAGGACAGGCCACTAATGAAAAACTGTTTTTT. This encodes CASKGQATNEKLFF.

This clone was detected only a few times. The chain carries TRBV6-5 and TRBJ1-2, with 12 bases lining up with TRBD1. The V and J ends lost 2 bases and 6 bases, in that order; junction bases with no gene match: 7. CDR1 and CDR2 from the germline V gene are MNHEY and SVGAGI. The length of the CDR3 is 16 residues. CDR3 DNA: TGTGCCAGCAGTTACCGGGACAGGGGGCGCCGGGATGGCTACACCTTC. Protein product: CASSYRDRGRRDGYTF.

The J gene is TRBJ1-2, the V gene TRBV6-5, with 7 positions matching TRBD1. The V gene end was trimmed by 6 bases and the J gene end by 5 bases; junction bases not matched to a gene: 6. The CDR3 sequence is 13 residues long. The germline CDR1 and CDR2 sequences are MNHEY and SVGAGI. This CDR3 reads CASRGDSAYGYTF. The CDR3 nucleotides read TGTGCCAGCAGGGGGGACAGTGCTTATGGCTACACCTTC.

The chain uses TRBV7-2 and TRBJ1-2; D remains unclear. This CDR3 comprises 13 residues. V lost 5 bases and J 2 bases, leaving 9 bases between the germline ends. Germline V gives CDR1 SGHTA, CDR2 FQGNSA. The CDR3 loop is CASSPPSNYGYTF. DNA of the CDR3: TGTGCCAGCAGCCCCCCCTCCAACTATGGCTACACCTTC.